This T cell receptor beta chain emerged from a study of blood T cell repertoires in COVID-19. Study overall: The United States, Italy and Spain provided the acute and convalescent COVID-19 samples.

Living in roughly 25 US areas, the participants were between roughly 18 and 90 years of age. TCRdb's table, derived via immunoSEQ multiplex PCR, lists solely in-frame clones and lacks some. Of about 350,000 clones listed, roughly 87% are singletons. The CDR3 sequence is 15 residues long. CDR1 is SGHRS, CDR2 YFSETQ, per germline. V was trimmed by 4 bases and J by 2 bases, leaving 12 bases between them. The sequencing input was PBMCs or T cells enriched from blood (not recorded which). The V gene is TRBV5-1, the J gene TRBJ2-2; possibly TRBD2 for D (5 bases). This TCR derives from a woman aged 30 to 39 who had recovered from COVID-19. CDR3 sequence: CASSLLDPNTGELFF. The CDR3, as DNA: TGCGCCAGCAGCCTACTAGACCCAAACACCGGGGAGCTGTTTTTT.